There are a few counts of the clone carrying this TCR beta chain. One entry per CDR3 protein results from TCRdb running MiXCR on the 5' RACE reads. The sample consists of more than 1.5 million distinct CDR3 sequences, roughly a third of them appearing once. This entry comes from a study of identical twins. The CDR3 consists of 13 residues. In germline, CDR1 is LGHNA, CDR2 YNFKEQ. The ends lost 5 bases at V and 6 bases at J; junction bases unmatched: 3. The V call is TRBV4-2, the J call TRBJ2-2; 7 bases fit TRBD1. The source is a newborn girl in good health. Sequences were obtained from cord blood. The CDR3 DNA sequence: TGTGCCAGCAGCGGCCAGGGGGCCGGGGAGCTGTTTTTT. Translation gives CASSGQGAGELFF.